This T cell receptor beta chain came from a study of T cell responses to AZD1222 COVID-19 vaccine. Some clones are missing from TCRdb's copy, which holds only in-frame ones; the method was immunoSEQ multiplex PCR. The sample holds about 72,000 clones; over 75% are singletons and the top ten take about 25%. The CDR3 sequence is 15 residues long. Germline CDR1 and CDR2: MDHEN and SYDVKM. V trimming: 7 bases; J trimming: 1 base; junction bases outside the gene matches: 7. The chain combines TRBV28 with TRBJ1-1; 9 bases agree with TRBD1. This sequence was found in an adult in good health. The sequencing used peripheral blood, collected on day 0 of AZD1222 vaccination. Here the CDR3 DNA reads TGTGCCAGCACGGGACAGGGTGCGACGAACACTGAAGCTTTCTTT. Its translation is CASTGQGATNTEAFF.